A selection of T cell receptor beta chains follows, all from one sample in a study of cytomegalovirus exposure and HLA in healthy donors. TCRdb's table, derived via immunoSEQ multiplex PCR, lists solely in-frame clones and lacks some. The repertoire consists of some 150,000 clones, with 50% to 75% occurring once and the leading ten covering 2.4%. Material for sequencing was PBMCs. The receptors stem from a woman aged 40 to 50 in good health and CMV-seronegative. Both conserved end residues are part of each CDR3. The D gene is left open where the match is weak. Clone size is not always given. Where it is, it says once, few, many or a class for expanded clones.

-	-	TRBJ2-7	TRBV28	TGTGCCAGCAGTTTGTCCGGGAACGAGCAGTACTTC	CASSLSGNEQYF
few	-	TRBJ2-7	TRBV6-5	TGTGCCAGCAGTTATGACGGGTCGTTCTACGAGCAGTACTTC	CASSYDGSFYEQYF
-	-	TRBJ1-1	TRBV4-1	TGCGCCAGCAGCCTGCGGGAAGAGGCTGAAGCTTTCTTT	CASSLREEAEAFF
-	-	TRBJ2-2	TRBV30	TGTGCCTGGAGTCACGGGAAGGGCAACACCGGGGAGCTGTTTTTT	CAWSHGKGNTGELFF
once	-	TRBJ1-5	TRBV28	TGTGCCAGCAGTTTTCCGGGAAGGCTCAATCAGCCCCAGCATTTT	CASSFPGRLNQPQHF
-	-	TRBJ2-5	TRBV28	TGTGCCAGCCAAAAGGAGGAGTTGAAGGAAGAGACCCAGTACTTC	CASQKEELKEETQYF
-	-	TRBJ1-3	TRBV9	TGTGCCAGCAGCGTAGAAGCAGGGGCTCCCGGAAACACCATATATTTT	CASSVEAGAPGNTIYF
-	TRBD1	TRBJ1-6	TRBV6-5	TGTGCCAGCAGCCTTCAGGGGGTGAATTCACCCCTCCACTTT	CASSLQGVNSPLHF
-	TRBD1	TRBJ1-1	TRBV9	TGTGCCAGCAGCGTCGGGGACAGGGCTAACACTGAAGCTTTCTTT	CASSVGDRANTEAFF
-	-	TRBJ1-4	TRBV15	TGTGCCACCAGCATCCGGGACATAACTAATGAAAAACTGTTTTTT	CATSIRDITNEKLFF
few	-	TRBJ1-1	TRBV18	TGTGCCAGCTCCTCACGGGGGGGAACGAACACTGAAGCTTTCTTT	CASSSRGGTNTEAFF
-	TRBD1	TRBJ1-2	TRBV7-8	TGTGCCAGCAGCTTAGCACAGGGGACTAACTATGGCTACACCTTC	CASSLAQGTNYGYTF
-	TRBD2	TRBJ2-7	TRBV5-6	TGTGCCAGCAGCTTGGCAGGACTAGCGGGGGGCCGGAGCTCCTACGAGCAGTACTTC	CASSLAGLAGGRSSYEQYF
-	-	TRBJ1-5	TRBV2	TGTGCCAGCAGTGAACTAGGCCAGTATCAGCCCCAGCATTTT	CASSELGQYQPQHF
-	-	TRBJ1-4	TRBV5-1	TGCGCCAGCAGCCCCCGGACAGCAACTAATGAAAAACTGTTTTTT	CASSPRTATNEKLFF
-	-	TRBJ1-2	TRBV2	TGTGCCGCGCACGGGACACGCACTAACTATGGCTACACCTTC	CAAHGTRTNYGYTF
-	TRBD1	TRBJ2-7	TRBV10-3	TGTGCCATTATGCCCGGACAGGGAGCCTACGAGCAGTACTTC	CAIMPGQGAYEQYF
once	TRBD1	TRBJ1-1	TRBV2	TGTGCCAGCAGCCCGGGACAGGGCGAAGCTTTCTTT	CASSPGQGEAFF
-	-	TRBJ1-2	TRBV10-3	TGTGCCATCAGTGAGGACTCCGGAAACTATGGCTACACCTTC	CAISEDSGNYGYTF
-	-	TRBJ2-5	TRBV6-1	TGTGCCAGCCCCGCCACAGGTCAAGAGACCCAGTACTTC	CASPATGQETQYF
few	TRBD1	TRBJ1-5	TRBV5-4	TGTGCCAGCAGCTTGGGGACAGGAGTCAATCAGCCCCAGCATTTT	CASSLGTGVNQPQHF
-	TRBD1	TRBJ2-7	TRBV5-1	TGCGCCAGCAGCTTATACCGGGACAGGGGATCCTACGAGCAGTACTTC	CASSLYRDRGSYEQYF
-	-	TRBJ1-3	TRBV6-1	TGTGCCAGCAGTGCCGGACAAGAACCTGGAAACACCATATATTTT	CASSAGQEPGNTIYF
-	TRBD1	TRBJ2-7	TRBV5-1	TGCGCCAGCGGGGCGGACAGGGGGCTTTACGAGCAGTACTTC	CASGADRGLYEQYF
-	-	TRBJ2-7	TRBV10-3	TGTGCATCAGGGTTTAGCTCCTACGAGCAGTACTTC	CASGFSSYEQYF
-	-	TRBJ1-5	TRBV30	TGTGCCTGGAGTGTCGGGGGGCTTCAGCCCCAGCATTTT	CAWSVGGLQPQHF
-	TRBD1	TRBJ1-3	TRBV29-1	TGCAGCGTTGGCTGGACAGGACTCTCTGGAAACACCATATATTTT	CSVGWTGLSGNTIYF
few	-	TRBJ1-2	TRBV7-9	TGTGCCAGCAGCCTTAGACAGGCCCCCTATGGCTACACCTTC	CASSLRQAPYGYTF
-	TRBD2	TRBJ2-3	TRBV14	TGTGCCAGCAGCCGAGGGACTAGCGGGGGCACAGATACGCAGTATTTT	CASSRGTSGGTDTQYF
-	TRBD2	TRBJ2-5	TRBV7-3	TGTGCCAGCAGCCTAGCGGCAGCGGGGGGTCTCCGGGAGACCCAGTACTTC	CASSLAAAGGLRETQYF
-	-	TRBJ1-4	TRBV7-2	TGTGCCAGCAGCCCCGAACTGCCAGGGGCCAATGAAAAACTGTTTTTT	CASSPELPGANEKLFF
-	-	TRBJ1-4	TRBV5-1	TGCGCCAGCAGCTCCGGGCAGCTGGGGGGTGAAAAACTGTTTTTT	CASSSGQLGGEKLFF
-	TRBD1	TRBJ2-7	TRBV6-5	TGTGCCAGCAGTCAGGGACAGGGTCCCGCCGAGCAGTACTTC	CASSQGQGPAEQYF
-	TRBD1	TRBJ1-1	TRBV9	TGTGCCAGCAGCAAAACGACAGGGTCGAGCACTGAAGCTTTCTTT	CASSKTTGSSTEAFF
-	TRBD2	TRBJ2-7	TRBV5-4	TGTGCCAGCAGCTCCCAGCGGGGGTCGACCTACGAGCAGTACTTC	CASSSQRGSTYEQYF
once	TRBD1	TRBJ1-4	TRBV30	TGTGCCTCCAACAGGGGAAAAGCAACTAATGAAAAACTGTTTTTT	CASNRGKATNEKLFF
once	TRBD1	TRBJ2-4	TRBV2	TGTGCCAGCAGCGGACAGGGGGCGGGCAAAAACATTCAGTACTTC	CASSGQGAGKNIQYF
-	-	TRBJ1-6	TRBV7-9	TGTGCCAGCAGCCTCCGGGGGGGAAATTCACCCCTCCACTTT	CASSLRGGNSPLHF
few	TRBD1	TRBJ1-3	TRBV28	TGTGCCAGCAGACGAACAGGGGAAGCTGGAAACACCATATATTTT	CASRRTGEAGNTIYF
-	TRBD1	TRBJ1-4	TRBV5-6	TGTGCCAGCAGCTTCGCAGGGGGAAACGAAAAACTGTTTTTT	CASSFAGGNEKLFF
-	TRBD1	TRBJ2-2	TRBV5-6	TGTGCCAGCAGCCTACGACAGGGGGCCGGGGAGCTGTTTTTT	CASSLRQGAGELFF
-	-	TRBJ1-2	TRBV2	TGTGCCAGCAGTTTCTCCGGGGACTATGGCTACACCTTC	CASSFSGDYGYTF